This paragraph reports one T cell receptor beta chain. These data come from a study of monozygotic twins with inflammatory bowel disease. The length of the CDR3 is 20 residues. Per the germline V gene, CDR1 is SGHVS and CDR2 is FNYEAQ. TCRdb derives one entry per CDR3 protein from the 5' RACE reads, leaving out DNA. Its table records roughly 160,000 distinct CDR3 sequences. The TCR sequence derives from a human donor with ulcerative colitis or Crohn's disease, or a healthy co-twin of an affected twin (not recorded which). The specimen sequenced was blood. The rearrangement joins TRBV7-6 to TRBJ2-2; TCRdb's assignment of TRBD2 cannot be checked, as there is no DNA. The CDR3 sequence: CASSFFTGTSGGLNTGELFF.